This record covers a single TCR beta chain. Its target is not known. This record belongs to a study of graft-versus-host responses after intestinal transplantation. For the study at large: Multivisceral, liver-intestinal, or isolated intestinal grafts were transplanted into recipients. General observations from the study: GvH clones were found in recipient marrow; some appeared first in ileum or blood. Patients who carried graft-donor T cell macrochimerism also had high graft-versus-host to host-versus-graft clonal ratios in their allografts.

Clones were read by immunoSEQ multiplex PCR, and TCRdb kept only the in-frame ones, dropping some. The sample contains tens of thousands of clones, 90% to 95% of which appear only once. Germline CDR1 reads LNHDA; CDR2 reads SQIVND (reference sequence). The CDR3 runs to 14 residues. V shed 7 bases and J shed 0 bases, with 10 bases lying between them. The sample consisted of PBMCs, taken 16 days after intestinal transplant. The genes are TRBV19 and TRBJ2-1; D unresolved. This clonotype originated in a human patient who received an intestinal transplant, so some T cells may come from the graft donor. CDR3 amino acids: CASTPSGSYNEQFF. CDR3 nucleotide sequence: TGTGCCAGTACCCCATCCGGCTCCTACAATGAGCAGTTCTTC.